This TCR beta chain was recovered during a study of blood T cell repertoires in COVID-19. Per the germline V gene, CDR1 is SQVTM and CDR2 is ANQGSEA. This CDR3 comprises 13 residues. The V end was cut by 4 bases, the J end by 5 bases, with 11 bases between. Original processing notes: Counts of nucleated cells, estimated from reference gene primer amplification, were obtained. The repertoire was sequenced with immunoSEQ multiplex PCR; TCRdb's copy has only in-frame clones and lacks some. V, J and clone size derive from that table, while D and trimming were established from the DNA sequence. Seen here are fewer than 95,000 clones, around 89% observed once, and the top ten hold 8% to 9.5%.

The origin of this receptor is a man in his forties or fifties with acute or convalescent COVID-19. Input material: peripheral blood. This chain connects TRBV29-1 to TRBJ2-2, with TRBD1 as a possible D gene (6 bases). CDR3 amino acids: CSVVNRDTGELFF. The CDR3 nucleotides are TGCAGCGTTGTAAACAGGGATACCGGGGAGCTGTTTTTT.